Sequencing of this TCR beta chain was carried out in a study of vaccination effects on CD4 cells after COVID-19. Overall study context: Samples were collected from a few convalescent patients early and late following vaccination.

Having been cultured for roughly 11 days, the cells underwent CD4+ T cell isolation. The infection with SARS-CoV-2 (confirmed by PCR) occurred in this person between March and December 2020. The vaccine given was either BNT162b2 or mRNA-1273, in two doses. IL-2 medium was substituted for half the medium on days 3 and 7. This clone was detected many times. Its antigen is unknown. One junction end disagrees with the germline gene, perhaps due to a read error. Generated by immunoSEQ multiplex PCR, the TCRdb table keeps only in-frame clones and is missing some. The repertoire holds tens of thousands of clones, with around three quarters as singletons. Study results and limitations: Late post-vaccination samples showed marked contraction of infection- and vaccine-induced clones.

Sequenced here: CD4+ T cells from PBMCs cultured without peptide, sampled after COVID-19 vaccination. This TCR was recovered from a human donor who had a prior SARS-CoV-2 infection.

CDR3 protein: CASSKDGQGGSYEQYF. DNA of the CDR3: TGTGCCAGCAGCAAAGACGGGCAGGGGGGATCCTACGAGCAGTACTTC. The V call is TRBV4-2, the J call TRBJ2-7; possible D gene TRBD1, 7 bases. Germline loops: CDR1 LGHNA, CDR2 YNFKEQ. The CDR3 is 16 residues long.